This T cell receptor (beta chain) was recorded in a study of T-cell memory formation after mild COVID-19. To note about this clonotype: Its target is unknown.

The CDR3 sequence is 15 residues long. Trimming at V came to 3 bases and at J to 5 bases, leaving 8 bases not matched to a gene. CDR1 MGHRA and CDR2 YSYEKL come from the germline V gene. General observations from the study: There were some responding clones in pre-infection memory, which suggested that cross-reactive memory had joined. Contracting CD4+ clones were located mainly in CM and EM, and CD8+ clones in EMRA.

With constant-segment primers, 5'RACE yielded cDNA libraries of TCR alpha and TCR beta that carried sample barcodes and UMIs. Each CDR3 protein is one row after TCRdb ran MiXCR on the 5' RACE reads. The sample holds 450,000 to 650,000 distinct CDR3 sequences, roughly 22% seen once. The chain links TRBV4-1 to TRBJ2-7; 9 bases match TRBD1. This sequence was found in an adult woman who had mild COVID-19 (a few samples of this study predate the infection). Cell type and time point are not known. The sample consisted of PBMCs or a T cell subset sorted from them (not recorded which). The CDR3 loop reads CASSQAGDRANEQYF. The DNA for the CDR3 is TGCGCCAGCAGCCAGGCCGGGGACAGGGCGAACGAGCAGTACTTC.